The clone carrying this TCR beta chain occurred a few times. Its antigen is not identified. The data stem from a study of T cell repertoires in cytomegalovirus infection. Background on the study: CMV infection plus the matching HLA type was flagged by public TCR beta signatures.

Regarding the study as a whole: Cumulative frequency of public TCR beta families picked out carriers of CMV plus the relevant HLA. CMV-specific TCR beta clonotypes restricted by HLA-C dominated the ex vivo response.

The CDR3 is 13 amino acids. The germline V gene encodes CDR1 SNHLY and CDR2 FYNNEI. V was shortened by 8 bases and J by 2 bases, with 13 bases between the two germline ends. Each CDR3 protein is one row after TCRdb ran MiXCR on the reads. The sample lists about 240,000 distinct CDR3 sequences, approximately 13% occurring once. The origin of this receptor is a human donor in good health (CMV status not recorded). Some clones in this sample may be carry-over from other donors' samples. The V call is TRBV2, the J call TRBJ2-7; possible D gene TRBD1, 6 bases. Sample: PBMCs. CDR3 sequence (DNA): TGTGCCAGCGAATGGGACAAGACCTACGAGCAGTACTTC. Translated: CASEWDKTYEQYF.